One and the same sample provided the 15 T cell receptor beta chains below, sequenced in a study of tissue T cells after allogeneic stem cell transplantation. The assay was immunoSEQ multiplex PCR, and TCRdb's table has in-frame clones only and misses some. The sample records about 1,400 clones, about 80% being singletons. The sequencing used spleen tissue, collected at autopsy. The receptors were gathered from a male patient between 35 and 75 years old with steroid-refractory graft-versus-host disease after an allogeneic stem cell transplant. Some T cells may be graft donor cells.

The chain uses TRBV18 and TRBJ2-7; D unresolved. Per germline, CDR1 KGHSH and CDR2 LQKENI. CDR3 length: 13 residues. Trimming took 0 bases from V and 3 from J, leaving 6 bases between them. CDR3 nucleotide sequence: TGTGCCAGCTCACCACCCGGCAACTACGAGCAGTACTTC. Amino acid sequence: CASSPPGNYEQYF.

The chain combines TRBV11-2 with TRBJ1-5; D ambiguous. The CDR3 runs 15 residues. Germline lookup yields CDR1 SGHAT and CDR2 FQNNGV. Trimming removed 5 bases from V and 2 bases from J, with 13 bases in between. Here the CDR3 reads CASSAGTVGNQPQHF. The CDR3 bases are TGTGCCAGCAGCGCAGGAACGGTTGGCAATCAGCCCCAGCATTTT.

The chain uses TRBV6-5 and TRBJ1-1; D perhaps matches TRBD1 (6 bases). Trimming cost V 2 bases and J 1 base, with 14 bases left between them. The germline V gene has CDR1 MNHEY and CDR2 SVGAGI. CDR3 length equals 16 residues. The DNA for the CDR3 is TGTGCCAGCAGTTACCGGACCATGGACAGGAACACTGAAGCTTTCTTT. Its protein is CASSYRTMDRNTEAFF.

The chain uses TRBV12-3 or TRBV12-4 and TRBJ1-1; 7 nucleotides agree with TRBD1. The CDR3 loop spans 13 amino acids. J was trimmed by 5 bases and V by 5 bases; bases with no gene match: 5. In DNA form, the CDR3 reads TGTGCCAGCAGTCAGACAGGGCGGACTGAAGCTTTCTTT. Translation gives CASSQTGRTEAFF.

The chain couples TRBV3-1 (or the pseudogene TRBV3-2) to TRBJ1-4, with D unresolved. Germline-derived CDR1 and CDR2 are LGHDT and YNNKEL (reference sequence). The CDR3 length is 19 residues. Trimming shortened V by 0 bases and J by 0 bases, and 17 bases separated the two germline ends. The CDR3 sequence is CASSQDPWAKQATNEKLFF. Here the CDR3 DNA reads TGTGCCAGCAGCCAAGACCCATGGGCTAAGCAGGCAACTAATGAAAAACTGTTTTTT.

V is TRBV4-3 and J is TRBJ2-7; TRBD2 is a possible D gene (6 bases). Germline CDR1 is LGHNA and CDR2 is YSLEER. The CDR3 is 13 amino acids. The V and J ends lost 0 bases and 4 bases respectively, with 7 bases between them. CDR3 protein: CASSQDGGYEQYF. In nucleotides, the CDR3 is TGCGCCAGCAGCCAAGATGGAGGGTACGAGCAGTACTTC.

V gene TRBV5-1 combines with J gene TRBJ1-5; D is unresolved. V was pared by 0 bases and J by 4 bases, with 5 bases between. The CDR3 consists of 13 residues. Germline lookup yields CDR1 SGHRS and CDR2 YFSETQ. Here the CDR3 DNA reads TGCGCCAGCAGCTTGGGGCCTAATCAGCCCCAGCATTTT. This encodes CASSLGPNQPQHF.

The chain recombines TRBV20-1 with TRBJ2-3; D is unclear. Germline CDR1 reads DFQATT; CDR2 reads SNEGSKA (reference sequence). The germline V and J ends were trimmed by 3 bases and 5 bases, with 6 bases remaining between them. This CDR3 comprises 11 residues. CDR3 in amino acids: CSASPGDTQYF. CDR3 nucleotides: TGCAGTGCTAGTCCCGGAGATACGCAGTATTTT.

This sequence joins TRBV30 and TRBJ2-7, with D unclear. V dropped 2 bases and J dropped 4 bases, with 12 bases sitting between them. The CDR3 contains 13 residues. Germline V gene sequence: CDR1 GTSNPN, CDR2 SVGIG (reference sequence). In nucleotides, the CDR3 is TGTGCCTGGAGTCCCCCAAGTCATTACGAGCAGTACTTC. This codes for CAWSPPSHYEQYF.

This clone has more than one count but fewer than ten. This chain links TRBV4-1 with TRBJ2-7; 9 bases map to TRBD1. The junction had 7 bases not matched to a gene; V was cut back by 0 bases and J by 7 bases. The germline V gene has CDR1 MGHRA and CDR2 YSYEKL. This CDR3 region has 15 residues. CDR3 region: CASSQERDRAGEQYF. In DNA, the CDR3 is TGCGCCAGCAGCCAAGAGAGGGACAGGGCGGGGGAGCAGTACTTC.

The chain combines TRBV7-9 with TRBJ1-3; D is unclear. This CDR3 contains 16 residues. V shed 2 bases and J shed 4 bases, with 15 bases lying between them. Germline V gene lookup returns CDR1 SEHNR and CDR2 FQNEAQ (reference sequence). As DNA, the CDR3 is TGTGCCAGCAGCTTATCGCCTAACCCCTGGGGAAACACCATATATTTT. Translated: CASSLSPNPWGNTIYF.

The genes are TRBV19 and TRBJ1-4, with TRBD1 matching over 8 bases. The germline V gene encodes CDR1 LNHDA and CDR2 SQIVND (reference sequence). V dropped 2 bases and J dropped 6; count of bases not matched to a gene: 2. The length of the CDR3 is 14 residues. The chain's CDR3 is CASSIQGADEKLFF. CDR3 nucleotide sequence: TGTGCCAGTAGTATACAGGGGGCGGATGAAAAACTGTTTTTT.

This clone showed up just once. For the CDR3, the DNA is TGCGCCAGCGCCCGAGTAATGACTAGCGGGGGGAACACCGGGGAGCTGTTTTTT. As protein: CASARVMTSGGNTGELFF. V gene TRBV4-1 combines with J gene TRBJ2-2; 12 bases align to TRBD2. This CDR3 contains 18 residues. V trimming: 8 bases; J trimming: 1 base; junction bases outside the gene matches: 11. CDR1 is MGHRA and CDR2 is YSYEKL in the germline V gene.

The chain links TRBV7-2 to TRBJ1-5; tentatively, D is TRBD1 (5 bases). The germline V gene has CDR1 SGHTA and CDR2 FQGNSA. CDR3 length: 15 residues. Between the trimmed V and J ends, which lost 5 bases and 4 bases, there was a span of 15 bases. The CDR3 nucleotides are TGTGCCAGCAGCACCTACTGGGGGGGTAATCAGCCCCAGCATTTT. It encodes CASSTYWGGNQPQHF.

Comment on this clone: The junction departs from germline at one end; a sequencing error may be responsible. The rearrangement links TRBV9 to TRBJ2-7; TRBD2 aligns across 10 bases. This CDR3 is built from 15 residues. Looked up from germline, CDR1 is SGDLS and CDR2 is YYNGEE. Written as DNA, the CDR3 is TGTGCCGGCAGCGTATCCGCTAGCGGGGGTTACGAGCAGTACTTC. Its protein is CAGSVSASGGYEQYF.